One sample yielded the 13 T cell receptor beta chains listed below, sequenced in a study of spatial heterogeneity in lung cancer. Study-wide findings and caveats: One measure, the expanded intratumoral alpha and beta TCR count, tracked tumor mutation counts.

No cognate antigen is known for these TCRs. Time point here: sample taken at primary tumor resection. In TCRdb, the 5' RACE reads were re-called with MiXCR into one record per CDR3 protein. Counted here are 9,000 to 9,500 distinct CDR3 sequences, around 6.3% occurring once; the ten biggest clones make up roughly 30%. Sequencing was performed on lung tumor tissue, taken at surgery. The receptor set was obtained from a male donor with early-stage non-small cell lung cancer.

In this sample, this clonotype turned up many times. The genes are TRBV4-3 and TRBJ1-1; 8 bases align to TRBD1. CDR1 is LGHNA and CDR2 is YSLEER in the germline V gene. With 2 bases clipped from V and 6 bases from J, the junction kept 17 bases outside the gene matches. The CDR3 covers 18 residues. The CDR3 is CASSQRVAGWTGSSEAFF. The CDR3 DNA sequence: TGCGCCAGCAGCCAAAGGGTGGCGGGGTGGACAGGGAGTTCTGAAGCTTTCTTT.

This chain links TRBV30 with TRBJ2-6; tentatively, D is TRBD1 (5 bases). The CDR3 is 17 residues long. V lost 7 bases, J lost 0 bases, and 19 bases lay in between. The germline V gene has CDR1 GTSNPN and CDR2 SVGIG (reference sequence). In DNA, the CDR3 is TGTGCCTCTGAAAGGCAGGGAAGCCCCTCTGGGGCCAACGTCCTGACTTTC. It translates to CASERQGSPSGANVLTF.

This clonotype was seen at least ten times. The rearrangement uses TRBV12-3 or TRBV12-4 and TRBJ1-1; no clear D gene. V dropped 6 bases and J dropped 4 bases, with 12 bases sitting between them. The CDR3 consists of 13 residues. The chain's CDR3 is CASRTGKPTEAFF. CDR3 coding DNA: TGTGCCAGCAGGACCGGGAAGCCCACTGAAGCTTTCTTT.

This clonotype came up once. This clone may be a read error of a much larger clone one base away. The rearrangement joins TRBV5-1 to TRBJ2-1, with TRBD2 identical over 11 bases. Looked up from germline, CDR1 is SGHRS and CDR2 is YFSETQ. This CDR3 has 15 residues. DNA for the CDR3: TGCGCCAGCAGCTTCTATAGCGGGGGGGTCAATGAGCAGATCTTC. Translated: CASSFYSGGVNEQIF.

By proportion, this clonotype is medium-sized. This rearrangement joins TRBV20-1 to TRBJ2-5; D remains unclear. V lost 7 bases and J lost 5, with 11 bases in between. Germline-derived CDR1 and CDR2 are DFQATT and SNEGSKA (reference sequence). The CDR3 contains 11 residues. The CDR3 region has the DNA TGCAGTGTTGCCGGCCCGGAGACCCAGTACTTC. Its protein is CSVAGPETQYF.

This clonotype was recorded a few times. The V call is TRBV6-2 or TRBV6-3, the J call TRBJ2-1, with no clear D. This CDR3 is 16 amino acids long. Trimming took 1 base from V and 2 from J, leaving 12 bases between them. The germline gives CDR1 MNHEY, CDR2 SVGEGT. In nucleotides, the CDR3 is TGTGCCAGCAGTTACTACCAGCTCCCGACCTACAATGAGCAGTTCTTC. Residues: CASSYYQLPTYNEQFF.

This clonotype was observed at least ten times. J is TRBJ2-1 and V is TRBV4-1, with 9 bases that match TRBD1. The CDR3 spans 15 residues. The V gene end was trimmed by 5 bases and the J gene end by 3 bases; junction bases not matched to a gene: 5. Germline lookup yields CDR1 MGHRA and CDR2 YSYEKL. The CDR3 spells CASSKDRGSYNEQFF. The CDR3 DNA follows: TGCGCCAGCAGCAAGGACAGGGGAAGCTACAATGAGCAGTTCTTC.

This clonotype was detected many times. V and J are TRBV7-9 and TRBJ2-1; a weak D match, TRBD1 (6 bases). CDR3 length: 14 residues. Germline lookup yields CDR1 SEHNR and CDR2 FQNEAQ (reference sequence). Between the trimmed V and J ends, which lost 5 bases and 9 bases, there was a span of 17 bases. The CDR3 DNA reads TGTGCCAGCAGCCCAGGGGCAGGGGTGCGTGAGCAGTTCTTC. Amino acids: CASSPGAGVREQFF.

Ten or more counts support this clonotype. The rearrangement links TRBV20-1 to TRBJ1-5; 9 bases are shared with TRBD1. V lost 0 bases and J lost 0; bases outside the gene matches: 9. The germline V gene has CDR1 DFQATT and CDR2 SNEGSKA (reference sequence). The CDR3 contains 18 residues. CDR3 nucleotide sequence: TGCAGTGCTAGAGAAGACAGGGGGGGCTATTATAGCAATCAGCCCCAGCATTTT. Protein: CSAREDRGGYYSNQPQHF.

At least ten counts were recorded for this clonotype. J is TRBJ1-1 and V is TRBV5-6, with TRBD1 identical over 9 bases. The CDR3 contains 14 residues. With 4 bases clipped from V and 4 bases from J, the junction kept 5 bases outside the gene matches. Per germline, CDR1 SGHDT and CDR2 YYEEEE. The CDR3 coding sequence is TGTGCCAGCAGCGCGGACAGGGGTCGCACTGAAGCTTTCTTT. Amino acids: CASSADRGRTEAFF.

This clonotype came up many times. The CDR3 protein is CSAFWLGGTQYF. CDR3 DNA: TGCAGTGCTTTTTGGTTGGGGGGGACCCAGTACTTC. V and J are TRBV20-1 and TRBJ2-5; D is perhaps TRBD2 (6 bases). V was cut by 5 bases and J by 7 bases, with 14 bases left in between. This CDR3 has 12 amino acids. CDR1 DFQATT and CDR2 SNEGSKA come from the germline V gene (reference sequence).

This clonotype was seen at least ten times. J is TRBJ2-7 and V is TRBV27, with D hard to call. Trimming removed 2 bases at V and 2 bases at J, with 10 bases between. This CDR3 is built from 14 residues. Germline CDR1 and CDR2: MNHEY and SMNVEV (reference sequence). This chain's CDR3 is CASSLGPETYEQYF. CDR3 DNA: TGTGCCAGCAGTTTAGGGCCCGAGACCTACGAGCAGTACTTC.

The chain couples TRBV5-1 to TRBJ2-2; the D is unclear. CDR3 length: 15 amino acids. V was shortened by 0 bases and J by 5 bases, with 11 bases between the two germline ends. Germline V gene sequence: CDR1 SGHRS, CDR2 YFSETQ. CDR3: CASSLGARGTGELFF. CDR3 sequence (DNA): TGCGCCAGCAGCTTGGGGGCCCGAGGAACCGGGGAGCTGTTTTTT.